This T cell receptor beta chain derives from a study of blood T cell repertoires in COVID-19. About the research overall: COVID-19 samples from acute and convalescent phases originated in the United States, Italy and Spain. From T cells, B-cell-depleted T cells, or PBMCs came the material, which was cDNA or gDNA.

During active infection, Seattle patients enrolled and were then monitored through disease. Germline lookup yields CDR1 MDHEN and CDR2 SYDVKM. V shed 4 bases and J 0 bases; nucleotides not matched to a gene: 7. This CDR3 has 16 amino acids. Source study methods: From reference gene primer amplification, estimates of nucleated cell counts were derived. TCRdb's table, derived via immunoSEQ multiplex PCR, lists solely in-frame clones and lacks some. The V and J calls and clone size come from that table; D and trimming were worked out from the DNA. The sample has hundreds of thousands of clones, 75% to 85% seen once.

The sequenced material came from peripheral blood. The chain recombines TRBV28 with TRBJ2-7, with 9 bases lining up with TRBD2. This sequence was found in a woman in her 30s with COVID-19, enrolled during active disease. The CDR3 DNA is TGTGCCAGCAGTTCCTTAGCGGGGGCTAGCTCCTACGAGCAGTACTTC. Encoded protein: CASSSLAGASSYEQYF.